The 9 T cell receptor beta chains below come from one sample, sequenced in a study of blood T cells in healthy people across ages. A sample-barcoded 5' primer and a J-beta primer mix were used in a second PCR of roughly 6 to 11 cycles. MiXCR, run by TCRdb on the 5' RACE reads, gives a single entry per CDR3 protein. The sample has about 830,000 distinct CDR3 sequences, roughly 60% seen once. The source material was blood. The source of these receptors is a man in his thirties or forties in good health.

V gene TRBV25-1 combines with J gene TRBJ2-3; 7 bases are a match to TRBD2. Germline CDR1 reads MGHDK; CDR2 reads SYGVNS. The CDR3 totals 17 residues. The V and J ends lost 1 base and 2 bases, in that order; junction bases with no gene match: 9. The DNA of the CDR3 is TGTGCCAGCAGTGAATTTGGGACGGGGGGAACCACAGATACGCAGTATTTT. Translating gives CASSEFGTGGTTDTQYF. The full variable domain, in which reference TRBV25-1 and TRBJ2-3 provide the parts outside the CDR3, is EADIYQTPRYLVIGTGKKITLECSQTMGHDKMYWYQQDPGMELHLIHYSYGVNSTEKGDLSSESTVSRIRTEHFPLTLESARPSHTSQYLCASSEFGTGGTTDTQYFGPGTRLTVL.

This clonotype was detected only a few times. The chain combines TRBV5-6 with TRBJ2-7; possible D gene TRBD2, 6 bases. Trimming removed 1 base at V and 7 bases at J, with 21 bases between. In germline, CDR1 is SGHDT, CDR2 YYEEEE. The CDR3 has 16 amino acids. In nucleotides, the CDR3 is TGTGCCAGCAGCTTGAACGGGGGATTCCTCGGAAGGGAGCAGTACTTC. As protein: CASSLNGGFLGREQYF. Together with reference TRBV5-6 and TRBJ2-7, the CDR3 gives the full variable domain: DAGVTQSPTHLIKTRGQQVTLRCSPKSGHDTVSWYQQALGQGPQFIFQYYEEEERQRGNFPDRFSGHQFPNYSSELNVNALLLGDSALYLCASSLNGGFLGREQYFGPGTRLTVT.

This rearrangement joins TRBV20-1 to TRBJ2-7; D is unclear. The V gene lost 2 bases and the J gene lost 3 bases, with 11 bases spanning the gap. CDR3 size: 13 residues. Germline lookup yields CDR1 DFQATT and CDR2 SNEGSKA (reference sequence). CDR3 bases: TGCAGTGCTAGATCAGTCGGAGTCTACGAGCAGTACTTC. Its translation is CSARSVGVYEQYF.

This clonotype was seen more than once but under ten times. The chain joins TRBV6-6 to TRBJ1-1, with D unresolved. This CDR3 spans 15 amino acids. V lost 7 bases to trimming and J lost 2 bases, with 17 bases between them. The germline V gene encodes CDR1 MNHNY and CDR2 SVGAGI (reference sequence). The CDR3 region is CASTKGTSVNTEAFF. CDR3 in DNA: TGTGCCAGCACCAAGGGAACCTCAGTAAACACTGAAGCTTTCTTT.

Points on this clonotype: At one end the junction does not follow the germline gene, possibly because of a read error. The chain uses TRBV5-1 and TRBJ2-7; weak D call: TRBD2 (5 bases). In germline, CDR1 is SGHRS, CDR2 YFSETQ. The CDR3 loop spans 13 amino acids. In DNA, the CDR3 is TGCGCCAGCAGCTTCGAGGGATCCTACGAGCGGTACTTC. Translating gives CASSFEGSYERYF.

The genes are TRBV27 and TRBJ2-4; TRBD1 or TRBD2 may be the D gene (6 bases each). The DNA end is more similar to TRBJ2-5, so the J call may be wrong. The germline V gene encodes CDR1 MNHEY and CDR2 SMNVEV (reference sequence). This CDR3 is 14 amino acids long. Here the CDR3 DNA reads TGTGCCAGCAGTTTGTGGGGGGCTCAAGAGACCCAGTACTTC. Protein: CASSLWGAQETQYF.

This clonotype was counted a few times. The V and J genes are TRBV7-2 and TRBJ2-4; D is unresolved. TRBJ2-7 matches the DNA end more closely, so the J call is doubtful. In germline, CDR1 is SGHTA, CDR2 FQGNSA. CDR3 size: 14 residues. The CDR3 nucleotides are TGTGCCAGCAGCTTAGTGGGCGGAATCTACGAGCAGTACTTC. As protein: CASSLVGGIYEQYF.

The rearrangement links TRBV12-3 or TRBV12-4 to TRBJ2-1; D not resolved. The length of the CDR3 is 14 residues. Trimming removed 7 bases from V and 5 bases from J, with 15 bases in between. The chain's CDR3 is CASTLGGWDNEQFF. CDR3 bases: TGTGCCAGCACCCTCGGCGGCTGGGACAATGAGCAGTTCTTC.

V and J are TRBV5-4 and TRBJ2-3; D perhaps matches TRBD1 (5 bases). V was clipped by 5 bases and J by 2 bases, with 12 bases between them. The germline CDR1 and CDR2 sequences are SGHNT and YYREEE (reference sequence). This CDR3 region has 14 residues. The DNA for the CDR3 is TGTGCCAGCAGACACATACAGGTCACAGATACGCAGTATTTT. Translation gives CASRHIQVTDTQYF.